This T cell receptor beta chain originates from a study of human T cells and chemical hapten exposure. Study-level information: Patients, largely female, had alopecia areata, totalis or universalis. Study-wide points: Significantly greater numbers of large CDR3 similarity clusters came from expanded TCRs than from controls. Sensitizing to DPC left TCRs with a frequency above 1 in 1000 unaltered.

Time point: patch test 2, 6 weeks after DPC sensitization. Treatment: therapeutic diphenylcyclopropenone sensitization with weekly scalp DPC. TCRdb reanalysed the RACE reads using MiXCR and keeps one entry per CDR3 protein. The sample records some 100,000 distinct CDR3 sequences, approximately 8.6% being singletons. This clonotype turned up a few times. The antigen is not known. V gave up 2 bases and J gave up 0 bases, with 2 bases separating them. CDR3 length: 13 residues. CDR1 is MNHEY and CDR2 is SVGAGI in the germline V gene. The TCR was taken from a woman in her 40s with alopecia areata. Some clones in this sample may be carry-over from other donors' samples. The rearrangement uses TRBV6-5 and TRBJ1-5; no clear D. Sequenced material: whole blood, taken in connection with sensitization to the hapten diphenylcyclopropenone (DPC). The CDR3 DNA is TGTGCCAGCAGTTACAATAGCAATCAGCCCCAGCATTTT. It is translated as CASSYNSNQPQHF.